This TCR beta chain was captured by sequencing in a study of blood T cell repertoires in COVID-19. The overall study: The United States, Italy and Spain were the sources of the acute and convalescent COVID-19 samples. T cells, B-cell-depleted T cells, or PBMCs supplied cDNA or gDNA.

CDR1 is MNHEY and CDR2 is SVGEGT in the germline V gene. Deletions cut 4 bases from V and 3 bases from J, with 9 bases between. The CDR3 consists of 13 residues. Under the authors' procedure: Using reference gene primer amplification, nucleated cell counts were estimated. Generated by immunoSEQ multiplex PCR, the TCRdb table keeps only in-frame clones and is missing some. D and trimming were read from the DNA, whereas the V and J calls and clone size are those reported in that table. The table lists about 130,000 clones, about 85% of them singletons. Material for sequencing was peripheral blood. The gene calls are TRBV6-2 or TRBV6-3 and TRBJ1-2; D not certain. The source is a human donor in a cohort sampled during active COVID-19. CDR3 sequence (DNA): TGTGCCAGCAGTTCCGCACAACACTATGGCTACACCTTC. Protein: CASSSAQHYGYTF.